The TCR beta chain under discussion was sequenced for a study of early T cells in non-severe SARS-CoV-2 infection. Study in general: The chains were unpaired, and the sequenced material was bulk RNA from unsorted whole blood.

Study-wide findings and caveats: A preference for anti-spike CD8 responses marked VDJdb matching, which missed private and CD4 specificities.

This clonotype has at least ten counts. The antigen is unknown. Attachment of unique molecular identifiers was made to individual cDNA molecules. MiXCR, applied by TCRdb to the 5' RACE reads, yields one record per CDR3 protein. The sample carries under 70,000 distinct CDR3 sequences, about 15% recorded once. With V trimmed by 6 bases and J by 4 bases, 5 bases remained unmatched. The CDR3 covers 13 residues. Germline values: CDR1 DFQATT, CDR2 SNEGSKA (reference sequence). V and J are TRBV20-1 and TRBJ2-5; TRBD1 matches at 10 bases. The source material was whole blood, sampled at baseline. The clonotype comes from an adult who was a healthcare worker with PCR-confirmed SARS-CoV-2 infection or an uninfected control (not recorded which). The CDR3 loop reads CSAPRQGAETQYF. CDR3 bases: TGCAGTGCGCCGAGACAGGGGGCAGAGACCCAGTACTTC.